This TCR beta chain is drawn from a study of CD8+ T cells in alopecia areata. Across the study: Tofacitinib was taken orally by treated patients, and the dose was 5 to 10 mg twice daily. Dosing spanned 6 to 18 months on tofacitinib, then 6 months off drug. Overall study results and limits: Besides other cells, scalp samples also yield sequences of resident alphabeta T cells from normal skin. Greater clonality was observed in lesional scalp samples, especially alopecia totalis/universalis, versus normal scalp.

For this clone: As yet, its antigen is unknown.

In each case, RNA was isolated and then reverse transcribed into cDNA as the sequencing template. Method: immunoSEQ multiplex PCR; TCRdb's copy keeps in-frame clones and lacks some. The table lists 150,000 to 200,000 clones, roughly 70% of them singletons, with more than 9.5% in the top ten. The length of the CDR3 is 11 residues. The V gene's germline CDR1 is GTSNPN and CDR2 SVGIG (reference sequence). Trimming took 5 bases from V and 7 from J, leaving 8 bases between them. Sequenced here: CD8+ T cells sorted from blood, sampled at week 0. This chain uses TRBV30 with TRBJ2-2; D not certain. The source of this sequence is a human donor with alopecia areata. CDR3 sequence reads: CAWGEGGELFF. CDR3 bases: TGTGCCTGGGGGGAAGGCGGGGAGCTGTTTTTT.